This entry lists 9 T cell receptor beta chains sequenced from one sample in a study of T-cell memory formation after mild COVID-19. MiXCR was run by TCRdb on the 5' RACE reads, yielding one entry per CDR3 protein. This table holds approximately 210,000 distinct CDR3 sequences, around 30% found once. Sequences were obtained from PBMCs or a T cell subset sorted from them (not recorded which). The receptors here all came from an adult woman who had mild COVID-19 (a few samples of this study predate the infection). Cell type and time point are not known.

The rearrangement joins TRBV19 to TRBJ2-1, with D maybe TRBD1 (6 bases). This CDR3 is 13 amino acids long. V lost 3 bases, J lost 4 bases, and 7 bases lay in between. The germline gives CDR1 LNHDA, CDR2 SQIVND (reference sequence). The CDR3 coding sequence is TGTGCCAGTAGTATGACAGGATACAATGAGCAGTTCTTC. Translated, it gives CASSMTGYNEQFF.

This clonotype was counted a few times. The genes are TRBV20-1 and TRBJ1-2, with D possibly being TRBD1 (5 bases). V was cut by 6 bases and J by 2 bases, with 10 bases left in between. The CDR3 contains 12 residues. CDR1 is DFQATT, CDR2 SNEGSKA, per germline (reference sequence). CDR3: CSAEGRNYGYTF. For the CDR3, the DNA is TGCAGTGCGGAGGGACGGAACTATGGCTACACCTTC.

The CDR3 DNA is TGTGCCAGCAGCCTCCGGGGGGGGAGCTCCTACGAGCAGTACTTC. This codes for CASSLRGGSSYEQYF. This chain links TRBV3-1 with TRBJ2-7, with TRBD2 matching 8 bases. With V trimmed by 4 bases and J by 0 bases, 5 bases remained unmatched. Per the germline V gene, CDR1 is LGHDT and CDR2 is YNNKEL (reference sequence). The CDR3 totals 15 residues.

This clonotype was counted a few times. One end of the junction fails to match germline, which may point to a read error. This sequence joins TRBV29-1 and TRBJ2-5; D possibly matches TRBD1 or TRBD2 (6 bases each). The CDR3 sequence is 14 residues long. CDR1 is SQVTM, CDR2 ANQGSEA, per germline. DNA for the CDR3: TGCAGCGTCGATCCGCAGGCGGGACAAGGGACCCAGTACTTC. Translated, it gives CSVDPQAGQGTQYF.

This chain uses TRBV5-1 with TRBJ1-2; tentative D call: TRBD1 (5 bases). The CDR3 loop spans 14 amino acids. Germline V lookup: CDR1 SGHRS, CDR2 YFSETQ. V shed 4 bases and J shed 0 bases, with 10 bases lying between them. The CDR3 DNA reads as TGCGCCAGCAGCCGTACAGGATCTAACTATGGCTACACCTTC. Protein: CASSRTGSNYGYTF.

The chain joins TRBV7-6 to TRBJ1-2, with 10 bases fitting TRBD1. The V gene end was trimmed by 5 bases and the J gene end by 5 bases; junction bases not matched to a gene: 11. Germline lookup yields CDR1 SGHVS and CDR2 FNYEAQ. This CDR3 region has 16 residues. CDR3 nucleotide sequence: TGTGCCAGCAGCGGGACAGGGGCCGGGAACTTTTATGGCTACACCTTC. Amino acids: CASSGTGAGNFYGYTF. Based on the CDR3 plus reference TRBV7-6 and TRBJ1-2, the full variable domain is GAGVSQSPRYKVTKRGQDVALRCDPISGHVSLYWYRQALGQGPEFLTYFNYEAQQDKSGLPNDRFSAERPEGSISTLTIQRTEQRDSAMYRCASSGTGAGNFYGYTFGSGTRLTVV.

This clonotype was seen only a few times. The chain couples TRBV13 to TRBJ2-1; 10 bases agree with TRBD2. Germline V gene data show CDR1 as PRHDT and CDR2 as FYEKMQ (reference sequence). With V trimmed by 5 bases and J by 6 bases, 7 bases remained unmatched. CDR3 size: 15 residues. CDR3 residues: CASSRAGGLINEQFF. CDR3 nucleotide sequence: TGTGCCAGCAGCCGAGCGGGGGGGCTGATCAATGAGCAGTTCTTC.

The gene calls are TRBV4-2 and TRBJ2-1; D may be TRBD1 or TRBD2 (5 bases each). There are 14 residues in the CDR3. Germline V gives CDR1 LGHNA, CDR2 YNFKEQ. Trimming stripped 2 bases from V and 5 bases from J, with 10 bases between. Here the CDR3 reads CASSQPGLNNEQFF. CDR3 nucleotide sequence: TGTGCCAGCAGCCAACCGGGGCTAAACAATGAGCAGTTCTTC.

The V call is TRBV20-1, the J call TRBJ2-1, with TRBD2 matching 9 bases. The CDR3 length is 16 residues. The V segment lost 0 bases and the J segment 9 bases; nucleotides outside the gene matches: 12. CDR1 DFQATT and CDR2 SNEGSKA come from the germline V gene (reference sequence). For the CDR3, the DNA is TGCAGTGCTAGAGAGGCCCGGTTTAGCGGGAGCGGTGAGCAGTTCTTC. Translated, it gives CSAREARFSGSGEQFF.